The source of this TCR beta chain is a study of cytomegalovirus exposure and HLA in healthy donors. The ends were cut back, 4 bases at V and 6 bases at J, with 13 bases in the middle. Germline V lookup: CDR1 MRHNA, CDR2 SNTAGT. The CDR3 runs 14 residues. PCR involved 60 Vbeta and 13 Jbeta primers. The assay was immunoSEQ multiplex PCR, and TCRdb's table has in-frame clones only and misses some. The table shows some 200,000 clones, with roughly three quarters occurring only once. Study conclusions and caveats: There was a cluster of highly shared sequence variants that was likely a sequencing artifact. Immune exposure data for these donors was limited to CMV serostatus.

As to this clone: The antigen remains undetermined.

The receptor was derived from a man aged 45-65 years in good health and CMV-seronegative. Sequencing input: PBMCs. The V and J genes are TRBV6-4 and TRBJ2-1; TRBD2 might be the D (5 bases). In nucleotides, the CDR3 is TGTGCCAGCAGTGCCTACCCGGCGGGCAATGAGCAGTTCTTC. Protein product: CASSAYPAGNEQFF.